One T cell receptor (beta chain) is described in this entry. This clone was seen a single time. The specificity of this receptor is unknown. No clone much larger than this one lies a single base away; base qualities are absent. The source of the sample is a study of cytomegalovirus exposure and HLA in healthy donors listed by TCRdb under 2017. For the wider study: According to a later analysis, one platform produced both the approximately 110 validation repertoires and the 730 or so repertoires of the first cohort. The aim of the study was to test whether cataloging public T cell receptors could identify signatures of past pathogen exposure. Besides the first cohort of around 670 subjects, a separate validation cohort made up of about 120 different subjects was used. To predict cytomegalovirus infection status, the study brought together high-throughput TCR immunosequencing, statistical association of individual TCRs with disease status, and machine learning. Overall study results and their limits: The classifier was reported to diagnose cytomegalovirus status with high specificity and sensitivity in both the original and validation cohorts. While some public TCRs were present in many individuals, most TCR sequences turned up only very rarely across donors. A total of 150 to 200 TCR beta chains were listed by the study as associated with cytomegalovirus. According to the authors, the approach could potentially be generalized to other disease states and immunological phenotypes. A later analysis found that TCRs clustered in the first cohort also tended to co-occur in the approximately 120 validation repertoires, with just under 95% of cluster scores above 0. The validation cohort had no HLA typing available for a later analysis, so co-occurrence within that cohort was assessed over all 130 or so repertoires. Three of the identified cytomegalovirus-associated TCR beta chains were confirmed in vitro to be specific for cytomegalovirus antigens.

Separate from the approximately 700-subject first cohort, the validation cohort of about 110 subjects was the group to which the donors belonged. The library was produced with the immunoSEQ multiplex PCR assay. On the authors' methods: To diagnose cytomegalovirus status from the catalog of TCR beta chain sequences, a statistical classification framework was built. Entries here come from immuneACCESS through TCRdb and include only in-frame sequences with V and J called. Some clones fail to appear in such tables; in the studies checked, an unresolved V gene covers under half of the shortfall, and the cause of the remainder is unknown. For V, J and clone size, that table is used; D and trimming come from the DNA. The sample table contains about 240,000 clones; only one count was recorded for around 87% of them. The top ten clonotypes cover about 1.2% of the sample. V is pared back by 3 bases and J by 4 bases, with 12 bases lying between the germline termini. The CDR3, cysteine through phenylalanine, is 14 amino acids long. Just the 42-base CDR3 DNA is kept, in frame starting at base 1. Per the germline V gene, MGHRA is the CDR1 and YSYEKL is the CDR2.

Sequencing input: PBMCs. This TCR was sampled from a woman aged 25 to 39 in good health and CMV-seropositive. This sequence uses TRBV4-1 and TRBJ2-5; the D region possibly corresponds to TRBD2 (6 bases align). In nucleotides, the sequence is TGCGCCAGCAGCCAGAGGGACTCTACAGAGACCCAGTACTTC. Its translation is CASSQRDSTETQYF.